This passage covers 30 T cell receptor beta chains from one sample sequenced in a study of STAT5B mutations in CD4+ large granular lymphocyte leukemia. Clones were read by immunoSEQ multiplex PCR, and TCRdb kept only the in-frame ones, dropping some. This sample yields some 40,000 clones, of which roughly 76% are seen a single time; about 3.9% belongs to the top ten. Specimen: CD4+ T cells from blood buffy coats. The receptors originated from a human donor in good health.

CDR3 DNA: TGTGCCAGCAGCTCGACAGGGTCTAATGGCTACACCTTC. It is translated as CASSSTGSNGYTF. V is TRBV11-3 and J is TRBJ1-2, with 7 bases matching TRBD1. The CDR3 totals 13 residues. After removal of 4 bases from V and 6 bases from J, the junction contained 5 bases not matched to a gene. CDR1 is SGHNT, CDR2 YENEEA, per germline. Full variable domain (remainder filled in from reference TRBV11-3 and TRBJ1-2): EAGVVQSPRYKIIEKKQPVAFWCNPISGHNTLYWYLQNLGQGPELLIRYENEEAVDDSQLPKDRFSAERLKGVDSTLKIQPAELGDSAVYLCASSSTGSNGYTFGSGTRLTVV.

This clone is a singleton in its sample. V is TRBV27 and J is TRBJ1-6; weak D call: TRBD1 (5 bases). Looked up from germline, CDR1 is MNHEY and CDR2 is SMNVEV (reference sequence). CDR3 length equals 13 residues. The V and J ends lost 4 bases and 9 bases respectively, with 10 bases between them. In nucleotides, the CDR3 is TGTGCCAGCAGTTCCGCGGGACCTTCACCCCTCCACTTT. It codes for CASSSAGPSPLHF.

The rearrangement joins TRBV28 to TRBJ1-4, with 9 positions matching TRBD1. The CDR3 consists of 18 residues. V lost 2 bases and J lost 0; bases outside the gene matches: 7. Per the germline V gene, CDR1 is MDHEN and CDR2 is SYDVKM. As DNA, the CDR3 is TGTGCCAGCAGTTTAGGGACAGGGAACCCTGCAACTAATGAAAAACTGTTTTTT. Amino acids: CASSLGTGNPATNEKLFF. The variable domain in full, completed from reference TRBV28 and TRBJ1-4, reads DVKVTQSSRYLVKRTGEKVFLECVQDMDHENMFWYRQDPGLGLRLIYFSYDVKMKEKGDIPEGYSVSREKKERFSLILESASTNQTSMYLCASSLGTGNPATNEKLFFGSGTQLSVL.

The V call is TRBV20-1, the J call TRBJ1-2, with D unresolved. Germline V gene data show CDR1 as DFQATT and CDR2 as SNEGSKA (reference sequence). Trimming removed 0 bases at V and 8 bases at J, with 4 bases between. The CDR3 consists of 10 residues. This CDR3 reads CSARDQGYTF. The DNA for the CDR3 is TGCAGTGCTAGAGATCAAGGCTACACCTTC.

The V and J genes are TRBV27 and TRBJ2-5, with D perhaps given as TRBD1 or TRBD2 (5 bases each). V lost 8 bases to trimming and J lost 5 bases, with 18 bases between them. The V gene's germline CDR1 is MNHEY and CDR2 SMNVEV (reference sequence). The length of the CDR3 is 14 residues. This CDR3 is CASGTGLSRETQYF. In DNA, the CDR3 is TGTGCCAGCGGTACGGGGCTGTCGCGGGAGACCCAGTACTTC.

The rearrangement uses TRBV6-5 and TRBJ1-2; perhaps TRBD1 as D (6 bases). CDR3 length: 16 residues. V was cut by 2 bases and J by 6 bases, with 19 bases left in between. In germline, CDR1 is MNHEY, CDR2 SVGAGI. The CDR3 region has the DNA TGTGCCAGCAGTTACGCTAGTGTGGGGGCGCAGAATGGCTACACCTTC. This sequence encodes CASSYASVGAQNGYTF.

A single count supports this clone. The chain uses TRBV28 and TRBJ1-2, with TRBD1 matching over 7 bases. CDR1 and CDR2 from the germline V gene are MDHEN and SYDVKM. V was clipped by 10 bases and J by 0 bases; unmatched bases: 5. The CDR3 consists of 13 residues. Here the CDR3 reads CATHRGTNYGYTF. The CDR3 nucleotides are TGTGCCACACACAGGGGTACTAACTATGGCTACACCTTC.

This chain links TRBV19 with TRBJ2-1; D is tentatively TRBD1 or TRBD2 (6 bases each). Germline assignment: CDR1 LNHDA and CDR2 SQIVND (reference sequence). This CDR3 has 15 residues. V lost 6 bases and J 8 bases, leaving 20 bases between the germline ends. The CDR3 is CASSTGAGLAYEQFF. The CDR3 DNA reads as TGTGCCAGTAGCACGGGGGCAGGTTTAGCCTATGAGCAGTTCTTC.

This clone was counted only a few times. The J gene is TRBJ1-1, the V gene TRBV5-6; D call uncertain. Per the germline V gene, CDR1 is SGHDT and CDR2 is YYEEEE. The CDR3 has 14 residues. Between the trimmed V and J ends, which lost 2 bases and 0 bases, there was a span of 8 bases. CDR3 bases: TGTGCCAGCAGCTTTGGACTTATGAACACTGAAGCTTTCTTT. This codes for CASSFGLMNTEAFF.

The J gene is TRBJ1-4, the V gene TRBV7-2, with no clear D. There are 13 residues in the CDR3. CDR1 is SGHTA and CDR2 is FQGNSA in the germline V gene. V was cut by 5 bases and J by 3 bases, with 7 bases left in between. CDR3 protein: CASSDGPNEKLFF. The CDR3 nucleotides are TGTGCCAGCAGCGACGGACCTAATGAAAAACTGTTTTTT.

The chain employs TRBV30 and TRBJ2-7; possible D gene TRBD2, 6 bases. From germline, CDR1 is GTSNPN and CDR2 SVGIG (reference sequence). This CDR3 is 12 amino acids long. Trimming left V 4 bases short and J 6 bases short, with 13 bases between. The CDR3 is CAWTLGGPEQYF. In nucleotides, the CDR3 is TGTGCCTGGACCTTAGGAGGGCCCGAGCAGTACTTC.

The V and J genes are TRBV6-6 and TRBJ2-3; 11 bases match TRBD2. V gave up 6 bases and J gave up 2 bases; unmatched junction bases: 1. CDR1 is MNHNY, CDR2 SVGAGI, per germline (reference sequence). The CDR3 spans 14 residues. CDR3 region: CASRLAGDTDTQYF. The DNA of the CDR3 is TGTGCCAGCAGACTAGCGGGGGACACAGATACGCAGTATTTT.

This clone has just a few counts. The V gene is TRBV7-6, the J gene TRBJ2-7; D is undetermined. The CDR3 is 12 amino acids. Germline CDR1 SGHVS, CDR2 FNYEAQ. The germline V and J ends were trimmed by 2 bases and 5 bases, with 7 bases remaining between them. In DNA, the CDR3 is TGTGCCAGCAGCTTATTCGAGGACGAGCAGTACTTC. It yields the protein CASSLFEDEQYF.

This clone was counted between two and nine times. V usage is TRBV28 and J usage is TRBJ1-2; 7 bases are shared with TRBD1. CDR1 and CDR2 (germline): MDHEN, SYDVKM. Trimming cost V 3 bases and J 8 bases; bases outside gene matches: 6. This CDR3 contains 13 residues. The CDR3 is CASSLEGGGGYTF. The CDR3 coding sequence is TGTGCCAGCAGTTTGGAAGGGGGCGGAGGCTACACCTTC.

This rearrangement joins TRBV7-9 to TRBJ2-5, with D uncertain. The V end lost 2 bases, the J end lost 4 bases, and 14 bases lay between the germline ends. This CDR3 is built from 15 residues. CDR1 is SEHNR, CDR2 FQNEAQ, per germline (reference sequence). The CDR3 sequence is CASSLLPASGETQYF. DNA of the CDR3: TGTGCCAGCAGCTTACTGCCGGCCTCTGGAGAGACCCAGTACTTC. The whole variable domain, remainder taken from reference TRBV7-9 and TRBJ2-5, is DTGVSQNPRHKITKRGQNVTFRCDPISEHNRLYWYRQTLGQGPEFLTYFQNEAQLEKSRLLSDRFSAERPKGSFSTLEIQRTEQGDSAMYLCASSLLPASGETQYFGPGTRLLVL.

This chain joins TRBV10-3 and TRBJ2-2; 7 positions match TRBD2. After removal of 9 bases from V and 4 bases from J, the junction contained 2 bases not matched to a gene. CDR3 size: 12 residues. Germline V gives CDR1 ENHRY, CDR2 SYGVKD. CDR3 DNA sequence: TGTGCCATGGGGGGGGGCACCGGGGAGCTGTTTTTT. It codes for CAMGGGTGELFF.

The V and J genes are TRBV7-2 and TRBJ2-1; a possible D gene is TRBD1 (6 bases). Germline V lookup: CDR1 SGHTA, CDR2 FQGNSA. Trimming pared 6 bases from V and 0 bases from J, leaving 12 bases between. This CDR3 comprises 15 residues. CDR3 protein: CASRPRGSSYNEQFF. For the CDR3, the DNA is TGTGCCAGCAGGCCAAGGGGGAGCTCCTACAATGAGCAGTTCTTC.

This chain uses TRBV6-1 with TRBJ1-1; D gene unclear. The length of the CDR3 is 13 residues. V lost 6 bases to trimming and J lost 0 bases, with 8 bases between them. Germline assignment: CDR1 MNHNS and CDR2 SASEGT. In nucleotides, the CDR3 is TGTGCCAGCAGGGGCGGCATGAACACTGAAGCTTTCTTT. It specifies CASRGGMNTEAFF.

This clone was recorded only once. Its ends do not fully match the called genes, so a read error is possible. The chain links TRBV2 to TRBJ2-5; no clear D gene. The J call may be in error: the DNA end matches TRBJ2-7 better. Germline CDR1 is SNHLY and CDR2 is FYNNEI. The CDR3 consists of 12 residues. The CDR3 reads CASREGAYEQYF. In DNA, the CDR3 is TGTGCCAGCAGGGAAGGAGCCTACGAGCAGTACTTC.

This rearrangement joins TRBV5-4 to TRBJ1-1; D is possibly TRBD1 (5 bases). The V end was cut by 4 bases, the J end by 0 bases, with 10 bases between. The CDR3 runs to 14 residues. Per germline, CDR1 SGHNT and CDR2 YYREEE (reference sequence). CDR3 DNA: TGTGCCAGCAGCGCGGGGGGTTTGAACACTGAAGCTTTCTTT. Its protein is CASSAGGLNTEAFF. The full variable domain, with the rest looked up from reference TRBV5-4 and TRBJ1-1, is ETGVTQSPTHLIKTRGQQVTLRCSSQSGHNTVSWYQQALGQGPQFIFQYYREEENGRGNFPPRFSGLQFPNYSSELNVNALELDDSALYLCASSAGGLNTEAFFGQGTRLTVV.

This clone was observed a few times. Here the CDR3 DNA reads TGTGCCAGCAGCCTGACCCAAAAGAGTGGCTACACCTTC. Protein sequence: CASSLTQKSGYTF. V is TRBV6-5 and J is TRBJ1-2; D gene uncertain. The germline CDR1 and CDR2 sequences are MNHEY and SVGAGI. V was clipped by 6 bases and J by 7 bases, with 15 bases between them. The CDR3 sequence is 13 residues long.

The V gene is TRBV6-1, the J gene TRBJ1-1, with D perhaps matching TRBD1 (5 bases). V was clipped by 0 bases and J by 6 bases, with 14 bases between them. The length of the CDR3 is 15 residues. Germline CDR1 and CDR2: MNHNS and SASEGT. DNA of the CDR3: TGTGCCAGCAGTGAAGCGGGGACGGACCCTTCTGAAGCTTTCTTT. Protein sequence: CASSEAGTDPSEAFF.

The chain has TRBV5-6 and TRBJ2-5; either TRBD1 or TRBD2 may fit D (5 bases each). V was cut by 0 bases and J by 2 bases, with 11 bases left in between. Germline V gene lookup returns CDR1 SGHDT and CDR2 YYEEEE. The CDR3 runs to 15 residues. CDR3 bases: TGTGCCAGCAGCTTGGCCGGGGCAGGTCAAGAGACCCAGTACTTC. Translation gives CASSLAGAGQETQYF. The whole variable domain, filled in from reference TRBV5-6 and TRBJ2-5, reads DAGVTQSPTHLIKTRGQQVTLRCSPKSGHDTVSWYQQALGQGPQFIFQYYEEEERQRGNFPDRFSGHQFPNYSSELNVNALLLGDSALYLCASSLAGAGQETQYFGPGTRLLVL.

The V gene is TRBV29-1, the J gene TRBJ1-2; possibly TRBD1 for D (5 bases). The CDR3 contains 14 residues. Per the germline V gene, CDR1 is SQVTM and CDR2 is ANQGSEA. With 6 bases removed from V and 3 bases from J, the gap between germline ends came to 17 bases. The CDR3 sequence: CSVAGTGMDYGYTF. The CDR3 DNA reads TGCAGCGTAGCCGGGACGGGGATGGACTATGGCTACACCTTC.

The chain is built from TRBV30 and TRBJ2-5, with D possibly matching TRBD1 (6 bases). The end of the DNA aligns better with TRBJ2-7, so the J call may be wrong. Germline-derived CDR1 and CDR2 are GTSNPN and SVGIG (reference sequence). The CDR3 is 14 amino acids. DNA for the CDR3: TGTGCCTGGAGTCGTCGGCAGGGGCCCTACGAGCAGTACTTC. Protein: CAWSRRQGPYEQYF.

This chain's CDR3 is CASSSGTAEELFF. In nucleotides, the CDR3 is TGTGCCAGCAGCTCCGGGACAGCTGAGGAGCTGTTTTTT. The chain couples TRBV11-3 to TRBJ2-2; 7 bases line up with TRBD1. Germline V lookup: CDR1 SGHNT, CDR2 YENEEA. With 4 bases clipped from V and 10 bases from J, the junction kept 6 bases outside the gene matches. This CDR3 is 13 amino acids long.

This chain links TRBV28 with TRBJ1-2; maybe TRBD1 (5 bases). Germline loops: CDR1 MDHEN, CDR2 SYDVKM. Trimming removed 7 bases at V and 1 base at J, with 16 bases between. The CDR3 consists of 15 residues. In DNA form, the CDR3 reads TGTGCCAGCACCCCCATGGGGGGACGTAACTATGGCTACACCTTC. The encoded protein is CASTPMGGRNYGYTF.

The CDR3 coding sequence is TGTGCCAGCAGTTATGATGGACAGGGGGCAACTGGCTACACCTTC. Translation gives CASSYDGQGATGYTF. The chain links TRBV6-6 to TRBJ1-2, with 11 bases lining up with TRBD1. The CDR3 extends over 15 amino acids. The V gene end was trimmed by 3 bases and the J gene end by 7 bases; junction bases not matched to a gene: 7. Germline CDR1 reads MNHNY; CDR2 reads SVGAGI (reference sequence).

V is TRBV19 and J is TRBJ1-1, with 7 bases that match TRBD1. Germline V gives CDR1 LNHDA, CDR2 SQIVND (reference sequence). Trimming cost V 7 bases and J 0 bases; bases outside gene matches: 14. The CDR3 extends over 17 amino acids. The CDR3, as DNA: TGTGCCAGTATTCGGACAGGCTATACGAAGATGAACACTGAAGCTTTCTTT. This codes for CASIRTGYTKMNTEAFF.

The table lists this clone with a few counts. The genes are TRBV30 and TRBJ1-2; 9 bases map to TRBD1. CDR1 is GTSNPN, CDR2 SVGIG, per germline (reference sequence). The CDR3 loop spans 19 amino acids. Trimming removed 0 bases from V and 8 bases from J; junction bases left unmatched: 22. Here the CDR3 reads CAWSVPVLYNRGQRRGYTF. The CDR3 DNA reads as TGTGCCTGGAGTGTTCCCGTCCTTTATAACAGGGGGCAAAGAAGAGGCTACACCTTC.